The clone carrying this TCR beta chain was counted only a few times. Germline CDR1 and CDR2: MNHEY and SVGEGT. The CDR3 consists of 11 residues. This entry is derived from a study of blood T cells in healthy people across ages. Next came a second PCR, run for about 7 to 11 cycles, which used a sample-barcoded 5' primer along with a J-beta primer mix. TCRdb called the 5' RACE reads again in MiXCR, with one record for every CDR3 protein. This table has about 1,400,000 distinct CDR3 sequences, around 42% appearing once. The chain employs TRBV6-2 or TRBV6-3 and TRBJ2-5; no definite D call. The DNA matches TRBJ2-3 better at its end, which makes the J call doubtful. Source material: blood. The source is a woman aged 18-30 years in good health. The CDR3 loop reads CASSTPGTQYF. CDR3 nucleotide sequence: TGTGCCAGCAGTACCCCCGGTACGCAGTATTTT.